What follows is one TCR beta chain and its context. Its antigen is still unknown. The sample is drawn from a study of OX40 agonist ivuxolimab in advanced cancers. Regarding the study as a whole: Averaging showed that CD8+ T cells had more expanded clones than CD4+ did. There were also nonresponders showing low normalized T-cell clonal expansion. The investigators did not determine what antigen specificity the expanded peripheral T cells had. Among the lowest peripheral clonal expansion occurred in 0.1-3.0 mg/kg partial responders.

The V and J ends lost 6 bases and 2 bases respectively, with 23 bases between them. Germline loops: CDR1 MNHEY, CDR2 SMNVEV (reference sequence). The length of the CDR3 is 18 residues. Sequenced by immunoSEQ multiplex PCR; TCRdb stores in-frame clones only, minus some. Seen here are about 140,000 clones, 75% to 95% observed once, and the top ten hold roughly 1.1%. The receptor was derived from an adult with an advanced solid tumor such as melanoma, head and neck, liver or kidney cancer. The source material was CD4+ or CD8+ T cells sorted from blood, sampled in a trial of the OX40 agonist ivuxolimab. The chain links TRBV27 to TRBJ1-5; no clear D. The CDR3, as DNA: TGTGCCAGCAGCCCTTATTTCACCTCTGGAACGGGCAATCAGCCCCAGCATTTT. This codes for CASSPYFTSGTGNQPQHF.